This TCR beta chain was observed in a study of vaccination effects on CD4 cells after COVID-19. Background on the study: The participants, recipients of two vaccine doses, got either BNT162b2 or mRNA-1273. Study-wide findings and caveats: Healthy vaccinees showed cross-reactivity with common cold coronaviruses in only 1 of 255 vaccine-induced clones.

V lost 7 bases, J lost 6 bases, and 15 bases lay in between. The length of the CDR3 is 13 residues. Per germline, CDR1 SNHLY and CDR2 FYNNEI. Within the ViraFEST assay, antigen-specific CD4+ T cells underwent expansion with viral peptide pools prior to sequencing. Investigators separated out CD4+ T cells once around 10 days of culture had passed. The data were produced by immunoSEQ multiplex PCR, yet TCRdb's version contains in-frame clones alone and is incomplete. The data hold 60,000 to 70,000 clones, with 81% observed a single time. Comment on this clone: Its antigen is not identified.

This receptor was identified in a human donor who received a COVID-19 vaccine. The chain carries TRBV2 and TRBJ1-1; D is possibly TRBD1 (5 bases). This sample comprised CD4+ T cells from PBMCs cultured with HCoV-229E spike peptides, obtained before COVID-19 vaccination. Here the CDR3 reads CASKAQVVAEAFF. For the CDR3, the DNA is TGTGCCAGCAAGGCACAGGTTGTTGCTGAAGCTTTCTTT.